Presented here are 26 T cell receptor beta chains from one specimen sequenced in a study of blood T cell repertoires in COVID-19. Sequenced by immunoSEQ multiplex PCR; TCRdb stores in-frame clones only, minus some. The top ten clones hold over 3% of a sample with roughly 220,000 clones, roughly nine tenths of them seen once. The sequenced sample was PBMCs or T cells enriched from blood (not recorded which). The receptors come from a woman younger than 35 in a cohort exposed to, infected with or recovered from COVID-19 (not recorded which).

The J gene is TRBJ1-6, the V gene TRBV6-5; D is ambiguous. This CDR3 has 13 residues. The V end was cut by 5 bases, the J end by 7 bases, with 9 bases between. CDR1 is MNHEY, CDR2 SVGAGI, per germline. The DNA of the CDR3 is TGTGCCAGCAGTACCCTACTGAATTCACCCCTCCACTTT. Its translation is CASSTLLNSPLHF.

The chain uses TRBV6-1 and TRBJ1-4; maybe TRBD1 (5 bases). Germline lookup yields CDR1 MNHNS and CDR2 SASEGT. The CDR3 sequence is 15 residues long. The V end lost 0 bases, the J end lost 4 bases, and 9 bases lay between the germline ends. CDR3 loop: CASSEAWGGNEKLFF. The CDR3 coding sequence is TGTGCCAGCAGTGAAGCTTGGGGGGGTAATGAAAAACTGTTTTTT.

The CDR3 reads CAWSVPRQGNYGYTF. CDR3 sequence (DNA): TGTGCCTGGAGTGTGCCCAGGCAGGGCAACTATGGCTACACCTTC. The rearrangement uses TRBV30 and TRBJ1-2; D is perhaps TRBD1 (5 bases). Germline V gene sequence: CDR1 GTSNPN, CDR2 SVGIG (reference sequence). The CDR3 is 15 residues long. Trimming left V 0 bases short and J 2 bases short, with 13 bases between. Together with reference TRBV30 and TRBJ1-2, the CDR3 gives the full variable domain: SQTIHQWPATLVQPVGSPLSLECTVEGTSNPNLYWYRQAAGRGLQLLFYSVGIGQISSEVPQNLSASRPQDRQFILSSKKLLLSDSGFYLCAWSVPRQGNYGYTFGSGTRLTVV.

This chain connects TRBV19 to TRBJ1-4, with 10 positions matching TRBD1. This CDR3 contains 17 residues. V was clipped by 7 bases and J by 10 bases; unmatched bases: 18. Germline CDR1 reads LNHDA; CDR2 reads SQIVND (reference sequence). The CDR3 DNA follows: TGTGCCAGTACTTCCTCCCCTTCGACAGGGGGCGCGGGAAAACTGTTTTTT. It specifies CASTSSPSTGGAGKLFF. The full variable domain, rest sourced from reference TRBV19 and TRBJ1-4, is DGGITQSPKYLFRKEGQNVTLSCEQNLNHDAMYWYRQDPGQGLRLIYYSQIVNDFQKGDIAEGYSVSREKKESFPLTVTSAQKNPTAFYLCASTSSPSTGGAGKLFFGSGTQLSVL.

This sequence joins TRBV10-3 and TRBJ2-1, with TRBD2 matching over 8 bases. The CDR3 is made up of 15 amino acids. The V and J ends lost 2 bases and 7 bases, in that order; junction bases with no gene match: 7. Germline V gene data show CDR1 as ENHRY and CDR2 as SYGVKD. The CDR3 protein is CAISEGSGSRNEQFF. As DNA, the CDR3 is TGTGCCATCAGTGAGGGGAGCGGGAGTCGGAATGAGCAGTTCTTC.

The gene calls are TRBV18 and TRBJ1-2; D is ambiguous. The CDR3 sequence is 13 residues long. V was shortened by 0 bases and J by 8 bases, with 10 bases between the two germline ends. In germline, CDR1 is KGHSH, CDR2 LQKENI. The CDR3 here is CASSPPGGFGYTF. The CDR3 coding sequence is TGTGCCAGCTCACCACCGGGAGGATTCGGCTACACCTTC.

This clone occurred once. This chain joins TRBV24-1 and TRBJ1-2, with a tentative D call TRBD1 (5 bases). The germline CDR1 and CDR2 sequences are KGHDR and SFDVKD. The V and J ends lost 3 bases and 4 bases respectively, with 11 bases between them. The CDR3 totals 14 residues. The CDR3: CATSDNRPGYGYTF. DNA for the CDR3: TGTGCCACCAGTGATAACAGGCCTGGCTATGGCTACACCTTC.

The chain uses TRBV11-3 and TRBJ2-1, with a weak D call TRBD2 (5 bases). V gave up 5 bases and J gave up 2 bases, with 25 bases separating them. Germline loops: CDR1 SGHNT, CDR2 YENEEA. The length of the CDR3 is 19 residues. CDR3 sequence (DNA): TGTGCCAGCAGCCCTTACGAGACTAAAGCCCAGGCTACCTACAATGAGCAGTTCTTC. It specifies CASSPYETKAQATYNEQFF.

The V gene is TRBV2, the J gene TRBJ1-6; weak D call: TRBD1 (5 bases). This CDR3 has 15 amino acids. V shed 5 bases and J shed 7 bases, with 15 bases lying between them. CDR1 and CDR2 from the germline V gene are SNHLY and FYNNEI. The CDR3 bases are TGTGCCAGCAGTTGGGGGGAAAAAGGAAATTCACCCCTCCACTTT. Amino acid sequence: CASSWGEKGNSPLHF.

The chain employs TRBV27 and TRBJ2-1; 11 bases align to TRBD2. The germline CDR1 and CDR2 sequences are MNHEY and SMNVEV (reference sequence). V lost 2 bases and J lost 5; bases outside the gene matches: 2. CDR3 size: 15 residues. The CDR3 DNA reads as TGTGCCAGCAGTTTACCTAGCGGGAGGAACAATGAGCAGTTCTTC. Translated, it gives CASSLPSGRNNEQFF.

This rearrangement joins TRBV19 to TRBJ2-7; 8 bases agree with TRBD1. The germline gives CDR1 LNHDA, CDR2 SQIVND (reference sequence). After removal of 3 bases from V and 4 bases from J, the junction contained 8 bases not matched to a gene. The CDR3 loop spans 15 amino acids. In DNA form, the CDR3 reads TGTGCCAGTAGTATCTGGAGGACAGGGAGGTACGAGCAGTACTTC. Protein: CASSIWRTGRYEQYF.

This chain connects TRBV3-1 (or the pseudogene TRBV3-2) to TRBJ1-6; D possibly corresponds to TRBD1 (5 bases). This CDR3 is built from 17 residues. The V gene lost 4 bases and the J gene lost 0 bases, with 13 bases spanning the gap. CDR1 LGHDT and CDR2 YNNKEL come from the germline V gene (reference sequence). The chain's CDR3 is CASSPHAGGSYNSPLHF. DNA for the CDR3: TGTGCCAGCAGCCCCCACGCGGGGGGCTCCTATAATTCACCCCTCCACTTT.

The chain recombines TRBV25-1 with TRBJ1-2; D gene uncertain. V lost 6 bases and J 0 bases, leaving 5 bases between the germline ends. This CDR3 contains 12 residues. Germline V gives CDR1 MGHDK, CDR2 SYGVNS. The CDR3 sequence is CASRSANYGYTF. The CDR3 DNA reads TGTGCCAGCAGATCAGCTAACTATGGCTACACCTTC.

The chain uses TRBV10-3 and TRBJ2-7, with D unresolved. This CDR3 region has 13 residues. Looked up from germline, CDR1 is ENHRY and CDR2 is SYGVKD. V was cut by 2 bases and J by 2 bases, with 7 bases left in between. CDR3 residues: CAISEAAAYEQYF. DNA of the CDR3: TGTGCCATCAGTGAGGCGGCAGCCTACGAGCAGTACTTC.

Regarding this clone: Germline is not matched at one junction end, which may reflect a read error. The chain recombines TRBV5-1 with TRBJ2-2, with D possibly being TRBD2 (6 bases). Germline loops: CDR1 SGHRS, CDR2 YFSETQ. There are 17 residues in the CDR3. The CDR3 is CASSQWGDSGNIGELFF. Written as DNA, the CDR3 is TGCGCCAGCAGCCAATGGGGGGACTCGGGAAACATCGGGGAGCTGTTTTTT. Full variable domain (missing parts from reference TRBV5-1 and TRBJ2-2): KAGVTQTPRYLIKTRGQQVTLSCSPISGHRSVSWYQQTPGQGLQFLFEYFSETQRNKGNFPGRFSGRQFSNSRSEMNVSTLELGDSALYLCASSQWGDSGNIGELFFGEGSRLTVL.

The rearrangement joins TRBV19 to TRBJ2-7, with D possibly TRBD2 on 6 matching bases. The CDR3 has 15 amino acids. CDR1 and CDR2 (germline): LNHDA, SQIVND (reference sequence). Deletions cut 2 bases from V and 2 bases from J, with 13 bases between. The CDR3 reads CASSILGGNTYEQYF. The CDR3 nucleotides are TGTGCCAGTAGTATACTTGGCGGGAATACCTACGAGCAGTACTTC.

V gene TRBV4-1 combines with J gene TRBJ2-1; weak D call: TRBD2 (6 bases). Germline V gene lookup returns CDR1 MGHRA and CDR2 YSYEKL. The CDR3 length is 16 residues. Trimming stripped 1 base from V and 0 bases from J, with 10 bases between. The CDR3 DNA follows: TGCGCCAGCAGCCAAGGGGGACTGAGCTCCTACAATGAGCAGTTCTTC. Translation gives CASSQGGLSSYNEQFF.

This chain uses TRBV18 with TRBJ2-5; tentative D call: TRBD2 (5 bases). The germline V gene encodes CDR1 KGHSH and CDR2 LQKENI. The V end lost 1 base, the J end lost 3 bases, and 9 bases lay between the germline ends. The CDR3 extends over 14 amino acids. The CDR3 here is CASSPREPKETQYF. CDR3 DNA: TGTGCCAGCTCACCACGGGAGCCGAAAGAGACCCAGTACTTC. The complete variable domain, with remaining parts taken from reference TRBV18 and TRBJ2-5, reads NAGVMQNPRHLVRRRGQEARLRCSPMKGHSHVYWYRQLPEEGLKFMVYLQKENIIDESGMPKERFSAEFPKEGPSILRIQQVVRGDSAAYFCASSPREPKETQYFGPGTRLLVL.

The chain recombines TRBV6-1 with TRBJ1-2, with D unresolved. The CDR3 has 14 residues. Trimming took off 0 bases at V and 5 bases at J, with 10 bases between the two ends. Germline V gene lookup returns CDR1 MNHNS and CDR2 SASEGT. CDR3 protein: CASSEATGAYGYTF. In DNA, the CDR3 is TGTGCCAGCAGTGAAGCGACGGGTGCGTATGGCTACACCTTC.

J is TRBJ1-4 and V is TRBV19; the match to TRBD1 covers 7 bases. Germline CDR1 and CDR2: LNHDA and SQIVND (reference sequence). This CDR3 contains 14 residues. After removal of 4 bases from V and 3 bases from J, the junction contained 2 bases not matched to a gene. This CDR3 is CASSKDRSNEKLFF. The DNA of the CDR3 is TGTGCCAGTAGTAAGGACAGGTCTAATGAAAAACTGTTTTTT.

V gene TRBV28 combines with J gene TRBJ1-3; TRBD1 is a possible D gene (5 bases). The ends were cut back, 6 bases at V and 0 bases at J, with 12 bases in the middle. The CDR3 extends over 15 amino acids. Germline V CDR1 and CDR2: MDHEN, SYDVKM. The CDR3 DNA reads as TGTGCCAGCAGCCTCAGGGTGAGCTCTGGAAACACCATATATTTT. Protein: CASSLRVSSGNTIYF.

The chain uses TRBV30 and TRBJ2-3; D might be TRBD2 (6 bases). Germline CDR1 GTSNPN, CDR2 SVGIG (reference sequence). The CDR3 has 15 residues. V gave up 2 bases and J gave up 6 bases, with 18 bases separating them. The DNA for the CDR3 is TGTGCCTGGAGTCTGGAGCGGGCCTCTGGGGATACGCAGTATTTT. It specifies CAWSLERASGDTQYF.

The chain joins TRBV6-1 to TRBJ2-1; a possible D gene is TRBD2 (6 bases). V lost 1 base and J lost 7, with 23 bases in between. Germline V gene lookup returns CDR1 MNHNS and CDR2 SASEGT. The CDR3 spans 18 residues. CDR3 bases: TGTGCCAGCAGTGAAGTTTGGGGACGGGCGGGGAAAGGGAATGAGCAGTTCTTC. Translation gives CASSEVWGRAGKGNEQFF.

This sequence joins TRBV6-5 and TRBJ1-6; TRBD1 matches at 10 bases. The junction had 2 bases not matched to a gene; V was cut back by 5 bases and J by 4 bases. The germline CDR1 and CDR2 sequences are MNHEY and SVGAGI. CDR3 size: 15 residues. CDR3 coding DNA: TGTGCCAGCAGTCCGGACAGGGGGTATAATTCACCCCTCCACTTT. Amino acid sequence: CASSPDRGYNSPLHF.

The chain couples TRBV9 to TRBJ2-3, with 10 positions matching TRBD2. J was trimmed by 6 bases and V by 0 bases; bases with no gene match: 4. Germline CDR1 and CDR2: SGDLS and YYNGEE. This CDR3 contains 15 residues. Here the CDR3 reads CASSVDVSGGDTQYF. CDR3 DNA sequence: TGTGCCAGCAGCGTAGATGTTAGCGGGGGGGATACGCAGTATTTT.

The chain employs TRBV19 and TRBJ1-2; D is perhaps TRBD1 (6 bases). Trimming left V 4 bases short and J 5 bases short, with 14 bases between. There are 14 residues in the CDR3. Germline CDR1 LNHDA, CDR2 SQIVND (reference sequence). CDR3 loop: CASSTPGARYGYTF. The CDR3 DNA reads TGTGCCAGTAGTACTCCAGGGGCGCGGTATGGCTACACCTTC. The variable domain in full, completed from reference TRBV19 and TRBJ1-2, reads DGGITQSPKYLFRKEGQNVTLSCEQNLNHDAMYWYRQDPGQGLRLIYYSQIVNDFQKGDIAEGYSVSREKKESFPLTVTSAQKNPTAFYLCASSTPGARYGYTFGSGTRLTVV.